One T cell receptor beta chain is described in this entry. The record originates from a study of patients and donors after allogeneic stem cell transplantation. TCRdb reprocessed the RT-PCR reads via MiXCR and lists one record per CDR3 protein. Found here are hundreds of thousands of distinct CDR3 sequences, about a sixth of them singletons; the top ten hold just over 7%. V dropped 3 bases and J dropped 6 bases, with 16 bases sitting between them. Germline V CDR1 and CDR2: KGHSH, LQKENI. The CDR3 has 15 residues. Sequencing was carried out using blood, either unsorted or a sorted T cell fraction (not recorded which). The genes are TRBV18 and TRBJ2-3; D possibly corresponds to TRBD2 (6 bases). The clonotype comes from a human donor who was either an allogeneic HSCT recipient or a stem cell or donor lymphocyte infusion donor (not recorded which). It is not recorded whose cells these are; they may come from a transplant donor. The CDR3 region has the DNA TGTGCCAGCTCACCTGGGACTCCTGGGAGTGATACGCAGTATTTT. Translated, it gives CASSPGTPGSDTQYF. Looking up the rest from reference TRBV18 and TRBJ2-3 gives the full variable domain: NAGVMQNPRHLVRRRGQEARLRCSPMKGHSHVYWYRQLPEEGLKFMVYLQKENIIDESGMPKERFSAEFPKEGPSILRIQQVVRGDSAAYFCASSPGTPGSDTQYFGPGTRLTVL.